A selection of T cell receptor beta chains follows, all from one sample in a study of T cells after yellow fever vaccination. TCRdb passed the 5' RACE reads through MiXCR, listing each CDR3 protein once. The table includes roughly 310,000 distinct CDR3 sequences, 8.5% to 10% detected once. Sequences were derived from PBMCs, sampled on the day of the first yellow fever vaccination. The receptors originated from a man between 18 and 29 years old who received the YFV17D yellow fever vaccine. Each CDR3 is given with its conserved first and last residue. The D gene is left open where the match is weak. Clone size is shown for a subset of rows, as once, few, many or a class of expanded clone.

clone_size: many; d_call: TRBD1; v_call: TRBV6-1; j_call: TRBJ2-6; cdr3_aa: CASSRQGANGANVLTF; cdr3_nt: TGTGCCAGCAGTAGGCAGGGGGCGAACGGGGCCAACGTCCTGACTTTC
clone_size: few; d_call: NA; v_call: TRBV6-1; j_call: TRBJ2-2; cdr3_aa: CASSLGQSRGGELFF; cdr3_nt: TGTGCCAGCAGTCTAGGACAGTCCCGGGGCGGGGAGCTGTTTTTT
clone_size: few; d_call: NA; v_call: TRBV6-2/TRBV6-3; j_call: TRBJ2-2; cdr3_aa: CASSQLGELFF; cdr3_nt: TGTGCCAGCAGTCAACTAGGGGAGCTGTTTTTT
clone_size: many; d_call: NA; v_call: TRBV10-2; j_call: TRBJ1-1; cdr3_aa: CASSDPGTNTEAFF; cdr3_nt: TGCGCCAGCAGTGACCCAGGAACAAACACTGAAGCTTTCTTT
clone_size: few; d_call: TRBD2; v_call: TRBV7-3; j_call: TRBJ2-5; cdr3_aa: CASSLGGLAGGRTQYF; cdr3_nt: TGTGCCAGCAGCTTAGGAGGCTTGGCGGGGGGGCGGACCCAGTACTTC
clone_size: NA; d_call: NA; v_call: TRBV29-1; j_call: TRBJ2-5; cdr3_aa: CSATGFAHLGQETQYF; cdr3_nt: TGCAGCGCTACAGGGTTTGCCCACCTGGGCCAAGAGACCCAGTACTTC
clone_size: many; d_call: NA; v_call: TRBV7-2; j_call: TRBJ2-2; cdr3_aa: CASSSPRQRTGELFF; cdr3_nt: TGTGCCAGCAGCTCCCCCCGACAGCGGACCGGGGAGCTGTTTTTT
clone_size: few; d_call: TRBD2; v_call: TRBV5-1; j_call: TRBJ2-2; cdr3_aa: CASSLDTGGRTGELFF; cdr3_nt: TGCGCCAGCAGCTTGGATACGGGGGGGCGAACCGGGGAGCTGTTTTTT
clone_size: many; d_call: NA; v_call: TRBV7-9; j_call: TRBJ1-5; cdr3_aa: CASSNRNQPQHF; cdr3_nt: TGTGCCAGCAGCAATCGGAATCAGCCCCAGCATTTT
clone_size: few; d_call: NA; v_call: TRBV7-2; j_call: TRBJ1-2; cdr3_aa: CASSPQNAYGYTF; cdr3_nt: TGTGCCAGCAGCCCACAGAACGCCTATGGCTACACCTTC
clone_size: NA; d_call: NA; v_call: TRBV6-1; j_call: TRBJ1-2; cdr3_aa: CARARTDSYGYTF; cdr3_nt: TGTGCCAGAGCACGGACAGATAGCTATGGCTACACCTTC
clone_size: NA; d_call: NA; v_call: TRBV18; j_call: TRBJ2-1; cdr3_aa: CASSPPLRGPDNEQFF; cdr3_nt: TGTGCCAGCTCCCCACCGTTGCGGGGACCCGACAATGAGCAGTTCTTC
clone_size: many; d_call: TRBD1; v_call: TRBV12-3/TRBV12-4; j_call: TRBJ1-3; cdr3_aa: CASSTGAGNTIYF; cdr3_nt: TGTGCCAGCAGCACAGGGGCTGGAAACACCATATATTTT
clone_size: few; d_call: NA; v_call: TRBV5-1; j_call: TRBJ2-1; cdr3_aa: CASSEGNYNEQFF; cdr3_nt: TGCGCCAGCAGCGAGGGAAACTACAATGAGCAGTTCTTC
clone_size: NA; d_call: NA; v_call: TRBV18; j_call: TRBJ2-5; cdr3_aa: CASSPGGSETQYF; cdr3_nt: TGTGCCAGCTCACCAGGAGGGTCAGAGACCCAGTACTTC
clone_size: many; d_call: NA; v_call: TRBV15; j_call: TRBJ2-5; cdr3_aa: CATSEGTGAQETQYF; cdr3_nt: TGTGCCACCTCAGAGGGCACGGGGGCCCAAGAGACCCAGTACTTC
clone_size: once; d_call: NA; v_call: TRBV7-3; j_call: TRBJ2-1; cdr3_aa: CASSLDKNNEQFF; cdr3_nt: TGTGCCAGCAGCTTAGACAAAAACAATGAGCAGTTCTTC
clone_size: many; d_call: TRBD2; v_call: TRBV29-1; j_call: TRBJ2-7; cdr3_aa: CSVSFRLAGVSEQYF; cdr3_nt: TGCAGCGTTTCATTCCGGCTAGCGGGGGTGAGCGAGCAGTACTTC
clone_size: few; d_call: NA; v_call: TRBV12-3/TRBV12-4; j_call: TRBJ1-5; cdr3_aa: CASSPLGAGGNQPQHF; cdr3_nt: TGTGCCAGCAGCCCCCTGGGGGCAGGGGGCAATCAGCCCCAGCATTTT
clone_size: many; d_call: NA; v_call: TRBV29-1; j_call: TRBJ1-1; cdr3_aa: CSAGQSNTEAFF; cdr3_nt: TGCAGCGCAGGACAGTCGAACACTGAAGCTTTCTTT
clone_size: few; d_call: NA; v_call: TRBV9; j_call: TRBJ2-3; cdr3_aa: CASSVATSTDTQYF; cdr3_nt: TGTGCCAGCAGCGTAGCGACCTCCACAGATACGCAGTATTTT
clone_size: few; d_call: TRBD1; v_call: TRBV6-2/TRBV6-3; j_call: TRBJ2-1; cdr3_aa: CASSYSPGQGSNEQFF; cdr3_nt: TGTGCCAGCAGTTACTCCCCGGGACAGGGTTCCAATGAGCAGTTCTTC
clone_size: many; d_call: NA; v_call: TRBV5-1; j_call: TRBJ2-1; cdr3_aa: CASLSTLSYEQFF; cdr3_nt: TGCGCCAGCTTATCGACCCTGTCCTATGAGCAGTTCTTC
clone_size: many; d_call: TRBD1; v_call: TRBV5-4; j_call: TRBJ1-4; cdr3_aa: CASSRQGAAEKLFF; cdr3_nt: TGTGCCAGCAGCCGACAGGGAGCGGCTGAAAAACTGTTTTTT
clone_size: many; d_call: NA; v_call: TRBV7-9; j_call: TRBJ1-1; cdr3_aa: CASSPTLNTEAFF; cdr3_nt: TGTGCCAGCAGCCCGACATTGAACACTGAAGCTTTCTTT
clone_size: few; d_call: TRBD2; v_call: TRBV5-1; j_call: TRBJ2-7; cdr3_aa: CASSTLAGGGTYEQYF; cdr3_nt: TGCGCCAGCAGCACACTAGCGGGGGGCGGAACCTACGAGCAGTACTTC
clone_size: few; d_call: TRBD1; v_call: TRBV15; j_call: TRBJ2-2; cdr3_aa: CATSPDRVFPGELFF; cdr3_nt: TGTGCCACCAGCCCGGACAGGGTCTTCCCCGGGGAGCTGTTTTTT
clone_size: NA; d_call: TRBD2; v_call: TRBV11-2; j_call: TRBJ2-1; cdr3_aa: CASRPGQRGWSEQFF; cdr3_nt: TGTGCCAGCAGGCCCGGGCAGCGGGGGTGGAGTGAGCAGTTCTTC
clone_size: many; d_call: NA; v_call: TRBV7-9; j_call: TRBJ2-7; cdr3_aa: CASSPPGHEQYF; cdr3_nt: TGTGCCAGCAGCCCTCCCGGCCACGAGCAGTACTTC
clone_size: NA; d_call: NA; v_call: TRBV5-6; j_call: TRBJ1-6; cdr3_aa: CASSLDGKGSPLHF; cdr3_nt: TGTGCCAGCAGCTTGGATGGGAAGGGTTCACCCCTCCACTTT
clone_size: few; d_call: NA; v_call: TRBV7-2; j_call: TRBJ1-2; cdr3_aa: CASSLNDRTHYGYTF; cdr3_nt: TGTGCCAGCAGTCTAAATGACAGGACACACTATGGCTACACCTTC
clone_size: NA; d_call: TRBD1; v_call: TRBV10-1; j_call: TRBJ2-7; cdr3_aa: CASSDHHRGYEQYF; cdr3_nt: TGCGCCAGCAGTGATCACCACAGGGGCTACGAGCAGTACTTC
clone_size: many; d_call: NA; v_call: TRBV5-1; j_call: TRBJ2-1; cdr3_aa: CASSLVSNEQFF; cdr3_nt: TGCGCCAGCAGCTTGGTATCAAATGAGCAGTTCTTC
clone_size: NA; d_call: NA; v_call: TRBV4-3; j_call: TRBJ2-6; cdr3_aa: CASSQDGDIPGANVLTF; cdr3_nt: TGCGCCAGCAGCCAAGATGGGGACATCCCCGGGGCCAACGTCCTGACTTTC
clone_size: few; d_call: TRBD2; v_call: TRBV4-1; j_call: TRBJ2-1; cdr3_aa: CASSQSLAGSSYNEQFF; cdr3_nt: TGCGCCAGCAGCCAATCACTAGCGGGGAGCTCCTACAATGAGCAGTTCTTC
clone_size: NA; d_call: TRBD1; v_call: TRBV5-1; j_call: TRBJ1-2; cdr3_aa: CASSPRDRQGESYTF; cdr3_nt: TGCGCCAGCAGCCCACGGGACAGACAAGGAGAAAGCTACACCTTC
clone_size: NA; d_call: NA; v_call: TRBV7-2; j_call: TRBJ2-7; cdr3_aa: CASSLVPFYEQYF; cdr3_nt: TGTGCCAGCAGCTTAGTCCCATTCTACGAGCAGTACTTC
clone_size: NA; d_call: NA; v_call: TRBV10-2; j_call: TRBJ2-5; cdr3_aa: CASSDGVGQYF; cdr3_nt: TGCGCCAGCAGTGACGGGGTGGGGCAGTACTTC
clone_size: few; d_call: TRBD2; v_call: TRBV10-3; j_call: TRBJ2-3; cdr3_aa: CATGLAGPTDTQYF; cdr3_nt: TGTGCCACCGGACTAGCGGGACCCACAGATACGCAGTATTTT
clone_size: few; d_call: NA; v_call: TRBV4-1; j_call: TRBJ2-3; cdr3_aa: CASSQDAAYTQYF; cdr3_nt: TGCGCCAGCAGCCAAGATGCAGCGTATACGCAGTATTTT
clone_size: few; d_call: NA; v_call: TRBV12-3/TRBV12-4; j_call: TRBJ2-3; cdr3_aa: CASSHPRDTQYF; cdr3_nt: TGTGCCAGCAGCCACCCCCGGGATACGCAGTATTTT
clone_size: NA; d_call: NA; v_call: TRBV24-1; j_call: TRBJ2-5; cdr3_aa: CATSETETQYF; cdr3_nt: TGTGCCACCAGTGAGACGGAGACCCAGTACTTC
clone_size: NA; d_call: TRBD2; v_call: TRBV2; j_call: TRBJ2-1; cdr3_aa: CASRAGTSPSSSNEQFF; cdr3_nt: TGTGCCAGCAGAGCCGGGACTAGCCCCTCATCGTCCAATGAGCAGTTCTTC
clone_size: NA; d_call: NA; v_call: TRBV12-3/TRBV12-4; j_call: TRBJ2-1; cdr3_aa: CASSRTNNEQFF; cdr3_nt: TGTGCCAGCAGCAGGACCAACAATGAGCAGTTCTTC
clone_size: NA; d_call: NA; v_call: TRBV6-2/TRBV6-3; j_call: TRBJ2-7; cdr3_aa: CASSYSPTRTYEQYF; cdr3_nt: TGTGCCAGCAGTTACTCTCCCACCCGTACCTACGAGCAGTACTTC
clone_size: NA; d_call: NA; v_call: TRBV4-3; j_call: TRBJ2-2; cdr3_aa: CASSHEDRDTGELFF; cdr3_nt: TGCGCCAGCAGCCACGAGGACAGAGACACCGGGGAGCTGTTTTTT
clone_size: few; d_call: TRBD1; v_call: TRBV28; j_call: TRBJ1-6; cdr3_aa: CASSQSQGRRSPLHF; cdr3_nt: TGTGCCAGCAGTCAATCACAGGGGCGGCGGTCACCCCTCCACTTT
clone_size: NA; d_call: NA; v_call: TRBV7-9; j_call: TRBJ2-1; cdr3_aa: CASGRLPGHFF; cdr3_nt: TGTGCCAGCGGCCGTTTGCCGGGACACTTCTTC